This TCR beta chain was retrieved from a study of graft-versus-host responses after intestinal transplantation. Study observations and caveats: When patients had graft-donor T cell macrochimerism, their allografts held high graft-versus-host to host-versus-graft clonal ratios.

About 200,000 CFSE-labeled responder cells were plated with about 200,000 irradiated, violet-dye-labeled stimulator cells. CD4 and CD8 responders that proliferated in the reaction were FACS-sorted. The CDR3 spans 14 residues. Germline V gene data show CDR1 as MGHDK and CDR2 as SYGVNS. The V gene end was trimmed by 4 bases and the J gene end by 0 bases; junction bases not matched to a gene: 0. Using immunoSEQ multiplex PCR, the repertoire was profiled, and TCRdb retains in-frame clones only, with some absent. The sample holds more than 10,000 clones, under 40% seen once. The chain recombines TRBV25-1 with TRBJ2-1; 7 bases agree with TRBD2. This clonotype was obtained from a human patient who received an intestinal transplant. The starting material was alloreactive CD8+ T cells from a mixed lymphocyte reaction culture, obtained before intestinal transplant. Documented subset: CFSE-low proliferating T cells sorted from roughly six-day pre-transplant mixed lymphocyte reaction (GvH or HvG direction). DNA for the CDR3: TGTGCCAGCAGTGCGGGGGGCTCCTACAATGAGCAGTTCTTC. Protein sequence: CASSAGGSYNEQFF.